This T cell receptor beta chain was documented in a study of metastatic and nonmetastatic thyroid tumors. Overall study context: Repertoires were compared across blood and tumor or nodule tissue from malignant and benign thyroid patients. Study conclusions and caveats: As reported, TCR beta diversity in blood and tumor was significantly higher in malignant thyroid tumors than in benign nodules.

Per the authors' pipeline: CDR3 was compared across clinicopathological groups, and the resulting differences were used to build a distant-metastasis classifier for papillary thyroid cancer. TCRdb redid the clone calls on the PCR reads using MiXCR. The V and J calls and clone size come from TCRdb's table, not from the authors' own analysis. The sample carries around 15,000 clones, almost 30% recorded once. The CDR3 covers 16 residues. CDR1 and CDR2 from the germline V gene are MNHEY and SMNVEV (reference sequence). V was trimmed by 6 bases and J by 5 bases, leaving 17 bases between them. By share, this clone counts as medium-sized. Its cognate antigen is unknown. Thyroid surgery had not been preceded by any treatment in any patient.

V and J are TRBV27 and TRBJ1-6; weak D call: TRBD1 (5 bases). Material: blood. This TCR derives from a female donor with papillary thyroid cancer or a benign thyroid nodule (not recorded which). Some clones in this sample may be carry-over from other donors' samples. CDR3 DNA sequence: TGTGCCAGCAGGCGGGAGGATCGGGGGAATAATTCACCCCTCCACTTT. Translating gives CASRREDRGNNSPLHF.